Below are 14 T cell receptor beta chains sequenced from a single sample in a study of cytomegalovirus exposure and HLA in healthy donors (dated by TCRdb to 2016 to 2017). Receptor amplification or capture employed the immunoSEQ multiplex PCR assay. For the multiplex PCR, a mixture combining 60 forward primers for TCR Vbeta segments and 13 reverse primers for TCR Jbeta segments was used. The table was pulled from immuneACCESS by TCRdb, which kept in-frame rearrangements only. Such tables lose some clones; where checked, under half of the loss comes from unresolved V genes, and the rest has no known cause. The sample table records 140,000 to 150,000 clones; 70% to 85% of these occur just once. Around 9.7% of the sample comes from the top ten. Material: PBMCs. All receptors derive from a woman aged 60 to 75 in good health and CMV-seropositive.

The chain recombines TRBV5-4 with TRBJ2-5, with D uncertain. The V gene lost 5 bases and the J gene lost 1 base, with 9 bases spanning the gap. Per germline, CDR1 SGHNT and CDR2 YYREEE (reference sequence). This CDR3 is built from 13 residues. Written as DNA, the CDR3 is TGTGCCAGCAGTAGAGACATCCAAGAGACCCAGTACTTC. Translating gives CASSRDIQETQYF.

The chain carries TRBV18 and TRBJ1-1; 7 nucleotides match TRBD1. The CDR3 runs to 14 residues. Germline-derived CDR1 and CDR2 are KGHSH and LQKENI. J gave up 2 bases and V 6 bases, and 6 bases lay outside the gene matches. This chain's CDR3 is CASSDSGGNTEAFF. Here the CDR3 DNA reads TGTGCCAGCTCGGACTCAGGGGGAAACACTGAAGCTTTCTTT.

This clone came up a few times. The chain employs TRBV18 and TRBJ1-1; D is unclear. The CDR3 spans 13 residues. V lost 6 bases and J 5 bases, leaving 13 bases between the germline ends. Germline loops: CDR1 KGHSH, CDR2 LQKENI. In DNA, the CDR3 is TGTGCCAGCTCGCCATTGGAGTGGACTGAAGCTTTCTTT. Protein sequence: CASSPLEWTEAFF.

CDR3 DNA sequence: TGCGCCAGCAGCTTGGGAACAGGGACTGGCTACACCTTC. Its protein product is CASSLGTGTGYTF. The gene calls are TRBV5-1 and TRBJ1-2; tentatively, D is TRBD1 (6 bases). The ends were cut back, 0 bases at V and 7 bases at J, with 10 bases in the middle. The CDR3 consists of 13 residues. Germline values: CDR1 SGHRS, CDR2 YFSETQ.

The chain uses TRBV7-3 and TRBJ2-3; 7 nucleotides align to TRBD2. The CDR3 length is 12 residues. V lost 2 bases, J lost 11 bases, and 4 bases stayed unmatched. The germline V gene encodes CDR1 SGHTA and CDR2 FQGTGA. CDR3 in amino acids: CASSLGASGQYF. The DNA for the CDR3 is TGTGCCAGCAGCTTAGGGGCTAGCGGGCAGTATTTT. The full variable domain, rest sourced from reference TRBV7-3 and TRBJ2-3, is GAGVSQTPSNKVTEKGKYVELRCDPISGHTALYWYRQSLGQGPEFLIYFQGTGAADDSGLPNDRFFAVRPEGSVSTLKIQRTERGDSAVYLCASSLGASGQYFGPGTRLTVL.

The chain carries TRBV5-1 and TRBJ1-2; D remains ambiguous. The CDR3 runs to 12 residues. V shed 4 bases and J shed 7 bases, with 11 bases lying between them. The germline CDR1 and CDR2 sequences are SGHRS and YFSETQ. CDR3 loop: CASSPARGGYTF. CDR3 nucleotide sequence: TGCGCCAGCAGCCCCGCTAGAGGTGGCTACACCTTC.

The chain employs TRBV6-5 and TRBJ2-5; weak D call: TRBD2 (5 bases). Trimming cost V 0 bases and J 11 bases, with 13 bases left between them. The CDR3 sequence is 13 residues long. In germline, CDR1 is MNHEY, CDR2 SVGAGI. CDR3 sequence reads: CASSYSGVREQYF. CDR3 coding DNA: TGTGCCAGCAGTTACTCTGGGGTTAGGGAGCAGTACTTC.

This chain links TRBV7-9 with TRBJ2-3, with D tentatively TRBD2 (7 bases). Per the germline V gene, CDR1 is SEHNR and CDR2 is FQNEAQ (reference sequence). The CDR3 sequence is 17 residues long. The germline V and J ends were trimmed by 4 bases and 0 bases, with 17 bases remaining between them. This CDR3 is CASSSLRGGTSTDTQYF. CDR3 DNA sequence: TGTGCCAGCAGCTCACTTAGGGGGGGGACTAGCACAGATACGCAGTATTTT.

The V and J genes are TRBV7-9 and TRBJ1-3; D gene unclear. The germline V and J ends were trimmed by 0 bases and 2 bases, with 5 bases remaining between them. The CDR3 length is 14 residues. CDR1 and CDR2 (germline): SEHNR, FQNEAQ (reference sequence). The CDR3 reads CASSLARTGNTIYF. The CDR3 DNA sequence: TGTGCCAGCAGCTTAGCGAGGACTGGAAACACCATATATTTT. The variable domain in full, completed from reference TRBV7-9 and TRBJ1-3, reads DTGVSQNPRHKITKRGQNVTFRCDPISEHNRLYWYRQTLGQGPEFLTYFQNEAQLEKSRLLSDRFSAERPKGSFSTLEIQRTEQGDSAMYLCASSLARTGNTIYFGEGSWLTVV.

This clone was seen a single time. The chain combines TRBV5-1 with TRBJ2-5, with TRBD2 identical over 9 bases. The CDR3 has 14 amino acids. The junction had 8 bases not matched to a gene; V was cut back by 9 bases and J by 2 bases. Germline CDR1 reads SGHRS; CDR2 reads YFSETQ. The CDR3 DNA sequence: TGCGCCACCTCTCCCCTAGCGGGGCAAGAGACCCAGTACTTC. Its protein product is CATSPLAGQETQYF. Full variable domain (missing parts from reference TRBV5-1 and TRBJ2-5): KAGVTQTPRYLIKTRGQQVTLSCSPISGHRSVSWYQQTPGQGLQFLFEYFSETQRNKGNFPGRFSGRQFSNSRSEMNVSTLELGDSALYLCATSPLAGQETQYFGPGTRLLVL.

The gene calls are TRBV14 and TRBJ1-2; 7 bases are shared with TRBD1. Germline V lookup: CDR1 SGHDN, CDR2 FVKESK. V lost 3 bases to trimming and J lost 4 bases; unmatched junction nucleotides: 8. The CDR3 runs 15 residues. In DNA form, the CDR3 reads TGTGCCAGCAGCCAGCTGGCGGGACAGCTCTATGGCTACACCTTC. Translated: CASSQLAGQLYGYTF.

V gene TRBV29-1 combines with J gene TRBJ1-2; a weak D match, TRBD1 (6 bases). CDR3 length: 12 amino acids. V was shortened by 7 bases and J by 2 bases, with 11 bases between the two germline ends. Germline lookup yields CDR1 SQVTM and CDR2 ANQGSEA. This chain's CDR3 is CSDGDINYGYTF. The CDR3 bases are TGCAGCGACGGGGACATCAACTATGGCTACACCTTC.

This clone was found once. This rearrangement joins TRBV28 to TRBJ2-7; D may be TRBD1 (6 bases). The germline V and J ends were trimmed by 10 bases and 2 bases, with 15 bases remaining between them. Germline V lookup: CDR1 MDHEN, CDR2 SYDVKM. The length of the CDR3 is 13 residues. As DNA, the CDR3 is TGTGCCACCCTGGACAGCTCAGCCTACGAGCAGTACTTC. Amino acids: CATLDSSAYEQYF. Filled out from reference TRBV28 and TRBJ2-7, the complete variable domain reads DVKVTQSSRYLVKRTGEKVFLECVQDMDHENMFWYRQDPGLGLRLIYFSYDVKMKEKGDIPEGYSVSREKKERFSLILESASTNQTSMYLCATLDSSAYEQYFGPGTRLTVT.

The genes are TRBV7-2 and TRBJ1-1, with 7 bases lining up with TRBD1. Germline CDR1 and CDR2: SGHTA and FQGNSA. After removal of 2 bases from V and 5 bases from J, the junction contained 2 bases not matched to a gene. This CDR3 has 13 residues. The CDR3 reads CASSLTGETEAFF. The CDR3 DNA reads TGTGCCAGCAGCTTAACAGGGGAGACTGAAGCTTTCTTT. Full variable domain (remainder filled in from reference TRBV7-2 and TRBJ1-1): GAGVSQSPSNKVTEKGKDVELRCDPISGHTALYWYRQSLGQGLEFLIYFQGNSAPDKSGLPSDRFSAERTGGSVSTLTIQRTQQEDSAVYLCASSLTGETEAFFGQGTRLTVV.